Listed below are T cell receptor beta chains from one sample, sequenced in a study of blood T cell repertoires in COVID-19. The protocol was immunoSEQ multiplex PCR, while the TCRdb copy is restricted to in-frame clones and leaves out a portion. The top ten clones hold about an eighth of a sample with about 36,000 clones, around four fifths of them seen once. Material: peripheral blood. These receptors all stem from a human donor in a cohort sampled during active COVID-19. Each CDR3 is given with its conserved first and last residue. Fields, in order: V gene, clone size, D gene, J gene, CDR3 DNA, CDR3 protein. The D gene is left open where the match is weak. Not every row has a clone size; where given, it reads once, few, many or a size class.

v_gene: TRBV14
abundance: .
d_gene: TRBD2
j_gene: TRBJ2-7
CDR3nt: TGTGCCAGCAGCCAGCGGGGGAGTGAGCAGTACTTC
CDR3aa: CASSQRGSEQYF

v_gene: TRBV30
abundance: .
d_gene: TRBD1
j_gene: TRBJ1-2
CDR3nt: TGTGCCTGGTCGCCGGGACAGGGGGCCTATGGCTACACCTTC
CDR3aa: CAWSPGQGAYGYTF

v_gene: TRBV4-1
abundance: .
d_gene: .
j_gene: TRBJ2-7
CDR3nt: TGCGCCTCCGGCCAGGGGGGATCCTACGAGCAGTACTTC
CDR3aa: CASGQGGSYEQYF

v_gene: TRBV9
abundance: .
d_gene: .
j_gene: TRBJ1-4
CDR3nt: TGTGCCAGCAGCGATGGAAGGGTAAGGGGTAATGAAAAACTGTTTTTT
CDR3aa: CASSDGRVRGNEKLFF

v_gene: TRBV10-3
abundance: once
d_gene: .
j_gene: TRBJ2-1
CDR3nt: TGTGCCATTAGTGATGGGACACCCTCCTACAATGAGCAGTTCTTC
CDR3aa: CAISDGTPSYNEQFF

v_gene: TRBV19
abundance: .
d_gene: .
j_gene: TRBJ2-6
CDR3nt: TGTGCCAGTAGTAAACAGGGAACTGGGGCCAACGTCCTGACTTTC
CDR3aa: CASSKQGTGANVLTF

v_gene: TRBV7-2
abundance: once
d_gene: TRBD1
j_gene: TRBJ2-1
CDR3nt: TGTGCCAGCAGCACGAGGACAGGGGGTATTGATGAGCAGTTCTTC
CDR3aa: CASSTRTGGIDEQFF

v_gene: TRBV14
abundance: .
d_gene: .
j_gene: TRBJ1-2
CDR3nt: TGTGCCAGCAGCCAACCGGGGGGACGACGCTACACCTTC
CDR3aa: CASSQPGGRRYTF

v_gene: TRBV7-2
abundance: .
d_gene: TRBD1
j_gene: TRBJ1-2
CDR3nt: TGTGCCAGCAGCTTAGCGACAGGGTATGGCTACACCTTC
CDR3aa: CASSLATGYGYTF

v_gene: TRBV9
abundance: .
d_gene: .
j_gene: TRBJ2-2
CDR3nt: TGTGCCAGCAGCGTAGTAGGGGACACCGGGGAGCTGTTTTTT
CDR3aa: CASSVVGDTGELFF

v_gene: TRBV19
abundance: .
d_gene: .
j_gene: TRBJ2-1
CDR3nt: TGTGCCAGTAGTACCGCGGGACAGCTAAACAATGAGCAGTTCTTC
CDR3aa: CASSTAGQLNNEQFF

v_gene: TRBV4-3
abundance: .
d_gene: .
j_gene: TRBJ2-5
CDR3nt: TGCGCCAGCAGCCAAGGCAACTACCTCCAAGAGACCCAGTACTTC
CDR3aa: CASSQGNYLQETQYF

v_gene: TRBV6-2/TRBV6-3
abundance: .
d_gene: TRBD2
j_gene: TRBJ2-3
CDR3nt: TGTGCCAGCAGTTATCAAAGAGCGGGGGGGCACGGAGATACGCAGTATTTT
CDR3aa: CASSYQRAGGHGDTQYF

v_gene: TRBV6-2/TRBV6-3
abundance: .
d_gene: .
j_gene: TRBJ1-1
CDR3nt: TGTGCCAGCAGTTACTCGGGGGGGAACACTGAAGCTTTCTTT
CDR3aa: CASSYSGGNTEAFF

v_gene: TRBV6-5
abundance: .
d_gene: .
j_gene: TRBJ1-4
CDR3nt: TGTGCCAGCAGAAGGACACCCGGCAGCGAAAAACTGTTTTTT
CDR3aa: CASRRTPGSEKLFF

v_gene: TRBV6-2/TRBV6-3
abundance: .
d_gene: .
j_gene: TRBJ2-7
CDR3nt: TGTGCCAGCAGTTACTCGATCCTACTCTACGAGCAGTACTTC
CDR3aa: CASSYSILLYEQYF